This TCR beta chain was sequenced for a study of blood T cell repertoires in COVID-19. Study-level information: PBMCs, B-cell-depleted T cells, or T cells provided the cDNA or gDNA that made up the material.

Germline V gene lookup returns CDR1 MGHRA and CDR2 YSYEKL. V was shortened by 0 bases and J by 0 bases, with 12 bases between the two germline ends. This CDR3 is 17 amino acids long. Per the study methods: The authors estimated nucleated cell counts from reference gene primer amplification. The method was immunoSEQ multiplex PCR; TCRdb's version includes in-frame clones alone and lacks a portion of them. That table furnishes V, J and clone size, whereas the DNA furnished D and trimming. The sample records 250,000 to 350,000 clones, around 85% being singletons. V gene TRBV4-1 combines with J gene TRBJ1-5; TRBD1 might be the D (6 bases). Sequences were obtained from peripheral blood. The receptor's source is a human donor with COVID-19, enrolled during active disease. The donor label of this sample is uncertain. CDR3: CASSQDARTASNQPQHF. For the CDR3, the DNA is TGCGCCAGCAGCCAAGATGCGAGGACAGCTAGCAATCAGCCCCAGCATTTT.